The 22 T cell receptor beta chains below were found in one sample sequenced in a study of blood T cell repertoires in COVID-19. Libraries were prepared by immunoSEQ multiplex PCR; TCRdb keeps only in-frame clonotypes and omits some of them. Of 180,000 or so clones in the sample, 75% to 85% are singletons; the top ten hold around 10%. Sequencing was carried out using peripheral blood. These receptors were taken from a woman aged 40 to 50 with COVID-19, enrolled during active disease.

This chain links TRBV24-1 with TRBJ2-1, with D possibly matching TRBD1 (6 bases). The CDR3 runs 14 residues. The V gene's germline CDR1 is KGHDR and CDR2 SFDVKD. Trimming stripped 4 bases from V and 9 bases from J, with 15 bases between. CDR3 sequence: CATSDTTRGTEQFF. Written as DNA, the CDR3 is TGTGCCACCAGTGACACCACCAGGGGAACTGAGCAGTTCTTC.

J is TRBJ2-7 and V is TRBV10-3, with 9 bases identical to TRBD2. Looked up from germline, CDR1 is ENHRY and CDR2 is SYGVKD. With V trimmed by 6 bases and J by 0 bases, 18 bases remained unmatched. The CDR3 spans 19 residues. For the CDR3, the DNA is TGTGCCATCAGATCAACAAAGCTCTTAGCGGGAGATCACTCCTACGAGCAGTACTTC. It is translated as CAIRSTKLLAGDHSYEQYF.

The genes are TRBV3-1 (or the pseudogene TRBV3-2) and TRBJ2-1, with TRBD2 identical over 13 bases. CDR3 length: 15 residues. The junction had 2 bases not matched to a gene; V was cut back by 6 bases and J by 3 bases. Germline values: CDR1 LGHDT, CDR2 YNNKEL (reference sequence). The chain's CDR3 is CASRGTSGDYNEQFF. As DNA, the CDR3 is TGTGCCAGCAGAGGGACTAGCGGGGACTACAATGAGCAGTTCTTC.

This clone has just one count. This rearrangement joins TRBV30 to TRBJ1-5; 7 bases line up with TRBD1. Germline CDR1 GTSNPN, CDR2 SVGIG (reference sequence). Losses at the gene ends were 0 bases for V and 12 bases for J; bases not matched to a gene: 5. The CDR3 sequence is 12 residues long. CDR3 sequence reads: CAWSVSGQVQHF. The CDR3 nucleotides are TGTGCCTGGAGTGTATCCGGACAGGTCCAGCATTTT.

The J gene is TRBJ2-5, the V gene TRBV5-4; tentative D call: TRBD1 (5 bases). V was cut by 5 bases and J by 2 bases, with 13 bases left in between. The CDR3 runs 14 residues. Germline CDR1 and CDR2: SGHNT and YYREEE (reference sequence). For the CDR3, the DNA is TGTGCCAGCAGTCCCAGACAGATGCAAGAGACCCAGTACTTC. As protein: CASSPRQMQETQYF. Combining the CDR3 with reference TRBV5-4 and TRBJ2-5 gives the whole variable domain ETGVTQSPTHLIKTRGQQVTLRCSSQSGHNTVSWYQQALGQGPQFIFQYYREEENGRGNFPPRFSGLQFPNYSSELNVNALELDDSALYLCASSPRQMQETQYFGPGTRLLVL.

This clone appeared many times. The chain couples TRBV6-5 to TRBJ1-2; 7 nucleotides match TRBD1. Trimming at V came to 6 bases and at J to 4 bases, leaving 5 bases not matched to a gene. Germline values: CDR1 MNHEY, CDR2 SVGAGI. The CDR3 runs 13 residues. CDR3: CASRKGQFYGYTF. CDR3 sequence (DNA): TGTGCCAGCAGGAAGGGACAGTTCTATGGCTACACCTTC.

The genes are TRBV19 and TRBJ2-3; D perhaps matches TRBD1 (6 bases). Germline V gene data show CDR1 as LNHDA and CDR2 as SQIVND (reference sequence). The CDR3 is 14 residues long. V was shortened by 5 bases and J by 4 bases, with 13 bases between the two germline ends. This CDR3 reads CASSQGNFPDTQYF. The CDR3 bases are TGTGCCAGTAGTCAGGGGAATTTCCCAGATACGCAGTATTTT.

This clone has a handful of counts. The chain has TRBV9 and TRBJ1-2; TRBD1 aligns across 7 bases. CDR3 length: 13 residues. Trimming took 3 bases from V and 8 from J; bases not matched to a gene: 7. Germline values: CDR1 SGDLS, CDR2 YYNGEE. CDR3 DNA: TGTGCCAGCAGCGCACCACAGGGGCGAGGCTACACCTTC. Its translation: CASSAPQGRGYTF.

V and J are TRBV6-1 and TRBJ2-1, with 9 bases that match TRBD2. The CDR3 covers 19 residues. V gave up 2 bases and J gave up 1 base; unmatched junction bases: 12. Germline CDR1 MNHNS, CDR2 SASEGT. The CDR3 nucleotides read TGTGCCAGCAGTGAATGGTCCTGGACTAGCGAGAAATCCTACAATGAGCAGTTCTTC. Translating it yields CASSEWSWTSEKSYNEQFF.

V is TRBV7-8 and J is TRBJ1-2; possibly TRBD1 for D (6 bases). The CDR3 is 15 amino acids. V was clipped by 6 bases and J by 0 bases, with 14 bases between them. Germline CDR1 SGHVS, CDR2 FQNEAQ. CDR3 nucleotides: TGTGCCAGCAGTTCGAGGGGGGGCGCTAACTATGGCTACACCTTC. Protein sequence: CASSSRGGANYGYTF. Combining the CDR3 with reference TRBV7-8 and TRBJ1-2 gives the whole variable domain GAGVSQSPRYKVAKRGQDVALRCDPISGHVSLFWYQQALGQGPEFLTYFQNEAQLDKSGLPSDRFFAERPEGSVSTLKIQRTQQEDSAVYLCASSSRGGANYGYTFGSGTRLTVV.

The V call is TRBV30, the J call TRBJ2-3; 12 bases match TRBD1. The junction had 7 bases not matched to a gene; V was cut back by 4 bases and J by 2 bases. The CDR3 has 16 residues. Germline CDR1 reads GTSNPN; CDR2 reads SVGIG (reference sequence). CDR3 sequence (DNA): TGTGCCTGGACAGCGGGGACAGGGGGCTCCACAGATACGCAGTATTTT. It is translated as CAWTAGTGGSTDTQYF.

The sample holds one count of this clone. The V call is TRBV6-1, the J call TRBJ1-5, with D perhaps matching TRBD1 (5 bases). This CDR3 is 16 amino acids long. Germline V CDR1 and CDR2: MNHNS, SASEGT. Trimming shortened V by 1 base and J by 1 base, and 11 bases separated the two germline ends. The CDR3 bases are TGTGCCAGCAGTGAAGTTGGGGGGAGAAGCAATCAGCCCCAGCATTTT. Translation gives CASSEVGGRSNQPQHF.

CDR3 nucleotides: TGTGCCAGCAGTTACTCGATCCGCGCGGCTGAGCAGTTCTTC. Encoded protein: CASSYSIRAAEQFF. V usage is TRBV6-2 or TRBV6-3 and J usage is TRBJ2-1; D uncertain. The V gene's germline CDR1 is MNHEY and CDR2 SVGEGT. Trimming removed 0 bases from V and 9 bases from J, with 12 bases in between. CDR3 length: 14 residues.

The chain combines TRBV3-1 (or the pseudogene TRBV3-2) with TRBJ2-2; 7 bases fit TRBD1. Trimming took 2 bases from V and 7 from J; bases not matched to a gene: 7. Germline V gene data show CDR1 as LGHDT and CDR2 as YNNKEL (reference sequence). This CDR3 spans 15 amino acids. The DNA of the CDR3 is TGTGCCAGCAGCCAATCGAGGGGGCTTGTCGGGGAGCTGTTTTTT. Translating gives CASSQSRGLVGELFF.

This clone turned up a few times. The chain has TRBV28 and TRBJ1-4; D might be TRBD1 (6 bases). Germline CDR1 is MDHEN and CDR2 is SYDVKM. Trimming took 1 base from V and 5 from J, leaving 11 bases between them. The CDR3 sequence is 15 residues long. The chain's CDR3 is CASSLLGAINEKLFF. Here the CDR3 DNA reads TGTGCCAGCAGTTTATTGGGGGCGATAAATGAAAAACTGTTTTTT.

The J gene is TRBJ1-4, the V gene TRBV7-2, with 7 bases identical to TRBD1. Losses at the gene ends were 6 bases for V and 8 bases for J; bases not matched to a gene: 9. CDR1 is SGHTA, CDR2 FQGNSA, per germline. The CDR3 covers 14 residues. CDR3 nucleotides: TGTGCCAGCAGTTCCAGACAGGGCCAGGAAAAACTGTTTTTT. This sequence encodes CASSSRQGQEKLFF.

This sequence joins TRBV6-5 and TRBJ2-1, with TRBD2 matching over 10 bases. In germline, CDR1 is MNHEY, CDR2 SVGAGI. The CDR3 length is 14 residues. V lost 6 bases to trimming and J lost 9 bases; unmatched junction nucleotides: 8. The CDR3 region is CASSTSGVLGEQFF. CDR3 sequence (DNA): TGTGCCAGCAGCACTAGCGGGGTCTTGGGTGAGCAGTTCTTC.

The chain employs TRBV5-1 and TRBJ2-7, with 12 bases matching TRBD2. CDR3 length equals 15 residues. CDR1 and CDR2 (germline): SGHRS, YFSETQ. V lost 3 bases, J lost 5 bases, and 6 bases stayed unmatched. The CDR3 here is CASSSTTSGSDEQYF. CDR3 bases: TGCGCCAGCAGCTCAACGACTAGCGGGAGTGACGAGCAGTACTTC.

V and J are TRBV7-9 and TRBJ2-2; no reliable D call. This CDR3 has 13 amino acids. Germline V gene lookup returns CDR1 SEHNR and CDR2 FQNEAQ (reference sequence). Trimming removed 2 bases at V and 7 bases at J, with 8 bases between. DNA of the CDR3: TGTGCCAGCAGCTTATCTGCGGTCGGGGAGCTGTTTTTT. Its translation: CASSLSAVGELFF. Full variable domain (remainder filled in from reference TRBV7-9 and TRBJ2-2): DTGVSQNPRHKITKRGQNVTFRCDPISEHNRLYWYRQTLGQGPEFLTYFQNEAQLEKSRLLSDRFSAERPKGSFSTLEIQRTEQGDSAMYLCASSLSAVGELFFGEGSRLTVL.

V usage is TRBV4-1 and J usage is TRBJ1-2; TRBD1 is a possible D gene (5 bases). This CDR3 is built from 15 residues. In germline, CDR1 is MGHRA, CDR2 YSYEKL. V lost 1 base and J lost 2, with 11 bases in between. CDR3 nucleotide sequence: TGCGCCAGCAGCCAAGGAGTCAGGGAAAACTATGGCTACACCTTC. Its translation: CASSQGVRENYGYTF.

J is TRBJ1-1 and V is TRBV6-5; D is possibly TRBD1 (5 bases). The germline V and J ends were trimmed by 4 bases and 5 bases, with 14 bases remaining between them. Per the germline V gene, CDR1 is MNHEY and CDR2 is SVGAGI. The CDR3 extends over 14 amino acids. DNA of the CDR3: TGTGCCAGCAGTTTGGGTTGGGGGGGTACTGAAGCTTTCTTT. Its translation: CASSLGWGGTEAFF.

The chain employs TRBV7-2 and TRBJ2-3; D is possibly TRBD1 (6 bases). Trimming took 3 bases from V and 5 from J, leaving 6 bases between them. The CDR3 is 12 amino acids. Per germline, CDR1 SGHTA and CDR2 FQGNSA. The CDR3: CASSLTGDTQYF. In DNA form, the CDR3 reads TGTGCCAGCAGCTTGACAGGAGATACGCAGTATTTT.